These T cell receptor beta chains were read from a single sample in a study of radiotherapy plus CTLA-4 blockade in lung cancer. Data came from immunoSEQ multiplex PCR; TCRdb stores just in-frame clones and leaves some out. The sample has fewer than 95,000 clones, approximately 83% seen once. The input for sequencing was peripheral blood, taken from a patient treated with radiotherapy plus ipilimumab. These receptors came from a human donor with non-small cell lung cancer who had stable disease on radiotherapy plus ipilimumab. CDR3s include the opening cysteine and the closing phenylalanine or tryptophan. Each record gives: V gene, D gene, clone size, J gene, CDR3 protein, CDR3 DNA. A D gene is named only where the DNA matches it firmly. The size entry is marked missing in some rows and otherwise reads once, few, many or a size class.

v_call: TRBV6-8
d_call: TRBD2
clone_size: NA
j_call: TRBJ2-7
cdr3_aa: CASTPGLAGEAYEQYF
cdr3_nt: TGTGCCAGCACCCCGGGACTAGCGGGAGAGGCCTACGAGCAGTACTTC

v_call: TRBV7-8
d_call: TRBD1
clone_size: NA
j_call: TRBJ1-5
cdr3_aa: CASSLAVQGDQPQHF
cdr3_nt: TGTGCCAGCAGCTTAGCAGTCCAGGGGGATCAGCCCCAGCATTTT

v_call: TRBV5-1
d_call: NA
clone_size: NA
j_call: TRBJ1-1
cdr3_aa: CASSLTASVATEAFF
cdr3_nt: TGCGCCAGCAGCTTGACAGCTTCTGTGGCCACTGAAGCTTTCTTT

v_call: TRBV7-9
d_call: TRBD1
clone_size: NA
j_call: TRBJ2-7
cdr3_aa: CASSSGQGAKNLEQYF
cdr3_nt: TGTGCCAGCAGCTCCGGACAGGGGGCTAAGAATTTAGAGCAGTACTTC

v_call: TRBV9
d_call: NA
clone_size: NA
j_call: TRBJ2-7
cdr3_aa: CASSVVSSSYEQYF
cdr3_nt: TGTGCCAGCAGCGTAGTTAGCAGCTCCTACGAGCAGTACTTC

v_call: TRBV2
d_call: TRBD1
clone_size: NA
j_call: TRBJ2-7
cdr3_aa: CASSEEQGAHEQYF
cdr3_nt: TGTGCCAGCAGTGAAGAACAGGGGGCACACGAGCAGTACTTC

v_call: TRBV4-2
d_call: NA
clone_size: few
j_call: TRBJ2-5
cdr3_aa: CASSQDRRTVQETQYF
cdr3_nt: TGTGCCAGCAGCCAAGATAGGCGGACAGTCCAAGAGACCCAGTACTTC

v_call: TRBV11-2
d_call: NA
clone_size: NA
j_call: TRBJ2-1
cdr3_aa: CASSRRDFGDEQFF
cdr3_nt: TGTGCCAGCAGCCGCCGGGACTTCGGCGATGAGCAGTTCTTC

v_call: TRBV28
d_call: TRBD2
clone_size: once
j_call: TRBJ2-1
cdr3_aa: CASRGGRSSYNEQFF
cdr3_nt: TGTGCCAGCAGGGGAGGGAGAAGCTCCTACAATGAGCAGTTCTTC

v_call: TRBV6-6
d_call: TRBD1
clone_size: few
j_call: TRBJ1-6
cdr3_aa: CASKQGSNSPLHF
cdr3_nt: TGTGCCAGCAAACAGGGGTCAAATTCACCCCTCCACTTT

v_call: TRBV11-2
d_call: NA
clone_size: NA
j_call: TRBJ1-1
cdr3_aa: CASSLEGGQIVNTEAFF
cdr3_nt: TGTGCCAGCAGCTTAGAAGGGGGGCAGATAGTGAACACTGAAGCTTTCTTT

v_call: TRBV18
d_call: TRBD1
clone_size: NA
j_call: TRBJ1-1
cdr3_aa: CASSQRQGVNTEAFF
cdr3_nt: TGTGCCAGCTCACAAAGACAGGGAGTGAACACTGAAGCTTTCTTT

v_call: TRBV7-9
d_call: NA
clone_size: NA
j_call: TRBJ2-1
cdr3_aa: CASSLIRQDYVYNEQFF
cdr3_nt: TGTGCCAGCAGCTTAATCCGACAGGACTATGTTTACAATGAGCAGTTCTTC

v_call: TRBV7-3
d_call: TRBD2
clone_size: NA
j_call: TRBJ2-1
cdr3_aa: CASSPSAGVGEQFF
cdr3_nt: TGTGCCAGCAGCCCTTCGGCGGGAGTGGGTGAGCAGTTCTTC

v_call: TRBV7-3
d_call: TRBD2
clone_size: NA
j_call: TRBJ2-1
cdr3_aa: CASSPMGGASYNEQFF
cdr3_nt: TGTGCCAGCAGCCCAATGGGAGGGGCCTCCTACAATGAGCAGTTCTTC

v_call: TRBV6-5
d_call: TRBD1
clone_size: NA
j_call: TRBJ1-2
cdr3_aa: CASSPTGETGYGYTF
cdr3_nt: TGTGCCAGCAGTCCGACAGGGGAAACTGGCTATGGCTACACCTTC

v_call: TRBV6-5
d_call: TRBD1
clone_size: NA
j_call: TRBJ1-5
cdr3_aa: CASRGGTGRNQPQHF
cdr3_nt: TGTGCCAGCAGAGGGGGGACAGGGAGGAATCAGCCCCAGCATTTT

v_call: TRBV28
d_call: NA
clone_size: once
j_call: TRBJ1-2
cdr3_aa: CAIWRGPRDGYTF
cdr3_nt: TGTGCGATTTGGCGGGGCCCCAGGGATGGCTACACCTTC

v_call: TRBV7-2
d_call: TRBD2
clone_size: NA
j_call: TRBJ2-3
cdr3_aa: CASSLGLASGTEF
cdr3_nt: TGTGCCAGCAGCTTAGGCCTGGCTAGCGGGACCGAATTT

v_call: TRBV9
d_call: TRBD2
clone_size: NA
j_call: TRBJ2-1
cdr3_aa: CASSVRDYAYNEQFF
cdr3_nt: TGTGCCAGCAGCGTAAGGGACTACGCGTACAATGAGCAGTTCTTC

v_call: TRBV6-6
d_call: NA
clone_size: NA
j_call: TRBJ1-2
cdr3_aa: CASRRGDGYTF
cdr3_nt: TGTGCCAGCAGGCGGGGCGATGGCTACACCTTC

v_call: TRBV29-1
d_call: TRBD1
clone_size: NA
j_call: TRBJ1-1
cdr3_aa: CSVERGKPGGSEAFF
cdr3_nt: TGCAGCGTTGAAAGGGGAAAGCCAGGGGGGTCTGAAGCTTTCTTT

v_call: TRBV28
d_call: TRBD1
clone_size: NA
j_call: TRBJ2-7
cdr3_aa: CASSRGQGFSYEQYF
cdr3_nt: TGTGCCAGCAGCAGAGGACAGGGGTTCTCCTACGAGCAGTACTTC

v_call: TRBV7-2
d_call: NA
clone_size: NA
j_call: TRBJ2-1
cdr3_aa: CASSLVFGGRDEQFF
cdr3_nt: TGTGCCAGCAGCTTAGTGTTCGGGGGCCGCGATGAGCAGTTCTTC

v_call: TRBV2
d_call: NA
clone_size: NA
j_call: TRBJ1-5
cdr3_aa: CASSRGQTTSGNQPQHF
cdr3_nt: TGTGCCAGCAGTCGTGGGCAGACTACTTCTGGCAATCAGCCCCAGCATTTT

v_call: TRBV15
d_call: NA
clone_size: once
j_call: TRBJ2-3
cdr3_aa: CATSREGLTTDTQYF
cdr3_nt: TGTGCCACCAGCAGAGAAGGGCTTACCACAGATACGCAGTATTTT

v_call: TRBV18
d_call: NA
clone_size: NA
j_call: TRBJ2-1
cdr3_aa: CASSSARAGNEQFF
cdr3_nt: TGTGCCAGCTCATCGGCCCGGGCCGGAAATGAGCAGTTCTTC

v_call: TRBV11-2
d_call: NA
clone_size: NA
j_call: TRBJ1-5
cdr3_aa: CASSLVGTGYGDQPQHF
cdr3_nt: TGTGCCAGCAGCTTAGTCGGAACAGGGTACGGCGATCAGCCCCAGCATTTT

v_call: TRBV18
d_call: NA
clone_size: NA
j_call: TRBJ1-6
cdr3_aa: CASSPETSNSPLHF
cdr3_nt: TGTGCCAGCTCACCAGAGACAAGTAATTCACCCCTCCACTTT

v_call: TRBV9
d_call: NA
clone_size: NA
j_call: TRBJ1-6
cdr3_aa: CASSSGPGRNNSPLHF
cdr3_nt: TGTGCCAGCAGCTCAGGGCCGGGACGGAATAATTCACCCCTCCACTTT

v_call: TRBV7-2
d_call: NA
clone_size: NA
j_call: TRBJ1-5
cdr3_aa: CASSPQGNQPQHF
cdr3_nt: TGTGCCAGCAGCCCGCAGGGCAATCAGCCCCAGCATTTT

v_call: TRBV5-1
d_call: NA
clone_size: NA
j_call: TRBJ2-1
cdr3_aa: CASSSMGSQGSSYNEQFF
cdr3_nt: TGCGCCAGCAGCTCGATGGGCTCGCAGGGGAGCTCCTACAATGAGCAGTTCTTC

v_call: TRBV11-2
d_call: NA
clone_size: NA
j_call: TRBJ1-3
cdr3_aa: CASRAGFQPGNTIYF
cdr3_nt: TGTGCCAGCAGGGCAGGGTTTCAGCCTGGAAACACCATATATTTT

v_call: TRBV2
d_call: TRBD1
clone_size: NA
j_call: TRBJ2-7
cdr3_aa: CASSEGGQGGYEQYF
cdr3_nt: TGTGCCAGCAGTGAAGGGGGACAGGGAGGCTACGAGCAGTACTTC

v_call: TRBV19
d_call: NA
clone_size: medium-sized
j_call: TRBJ1-6
cdr3_aa: CASSREDSPLHF
cdr3_nt: TGTGCCAGTAGTAGAGAGGATTCACCCCTCCACTTT

v_call: TRBV7-3
d_call: NA
clone_size: few
j_call: TRBJ1-1
cdr3_aa: CASSLTPSGGWAEAFF
cdr3_nt: TGTGCCAGCAGCTTAACCCCCTCCGGAGGTTGGGCTGAAGCTTTCTTT

v_call: TRBV5-4
d_call: TRBD2
clone_size: NA
j_call: TRBJ2-5
cdr3_aa: CASSQGLAEETQYF
cdr3_nt: TGTGCCAGCAGCCAGGGACTAGCGGAAGAGACCCAGTACTTC

v_call: TRBV7-3
d_call: NA
clone_size: NA
j_call: TRBJ2-3
cdr3_aa: CASSLLGGKVFVDTQYF
cdr3_nt: TGTGCCAGCAGCTTATTGGGCGGGAAGGTTTTTGTAGATACGCAGTATTTT

v_call: TRBV28
d_call: NA
clone_size: once
j_call: TRBJ1-1
cdr3_aa: CASYEGPVNTEAFF
cdr3_nt: TGTGCCAGTTACGAAGGGCCAGTCAACACTGAAGCTTTCTTT

v_call: TRBV20-1
d_call: NA
clone_size: NA
j_call: TRBJ1-1
cdr3_aa: CSAVGTNEAFF
cdr3_nt: TGCAGTGCTGTCGGGACAAATGAAGCTTTCTTT

v_call: TRBV5-1
d_call: NA
clone_size: NA
j_call: TRBJ2-1
cdr3_aa: CASSPNGRDNEQFF
cdr3_nt: TGCGCCAGCAGCCCGAATGGCAGAGACAATGAGCAGTTCTTC

v_call: TRBV2
d_call: NA
clone_size: medium-sized
j_call: TRBJ1-3
cdr3_aa: CAIPSNQRNTIYF
cdr3_nt: TGTGCCATCCCAAGTAACCAGCGAAACACCATATATTTT

v_call: TRBV27
d_call: TRBD2
clone_size: NA
j_call: TRBJ2-1
cdr3_aa: CASSPLRTSEPQFF
cdr3_nt: TGTGCCAGCAGCCCGCTGAGGACTAGCGAGCCCCAGTTCTTC

v_call: TRBV4-1
d_call: TRBD2
clone_size: NA
j_call: TRBJ2-1
cdr3_aa: CASSQEIAGGSYNEQFF
cdr3_nt: TGCGCCAGCAGCCAAGAAATAGCGGGAGGCTCCTACAATGAGCAGTTCTTC

v_call: TRBV19
d_call: TRBD1
clone_size: NA
j_call: TRBJ2-2
cdr3_aa: CASSDPGQHTGELFF
cdr3_nt: TGTGCCAGTAGTGATCCGGGACAGCACACCGGGGAGCTGTTTTTT

v_call: TRBV27
d_call: TRBD1
clone_size: once
j_call: TRBJ1-5
cdr3_aa: CASRQGARVGNQPQHF
cdr3_nt: TGTGCCAGCAGACAGGGGGCGCGGGTTGGCAATCAGCCCCAGCATTTT

v_call: TRBV18
d_call: TRBD1
clone_size: NA
j_call: TRBJ1-2
cdr3_aa: CASSPPLGQGARAYGYTF
cdr3_nt: TGTGCCAGCTCACCACCGTTGGGACAGGGGGCCCGGGCCTATGGCTACACCTTC

v_call: TRBV5-1
d_call: NA
clone_size: NA
j_call: TRBJ1-1
cdr3_aa: CASSLMTTGSGAFF
cdr3_nt: TGCGCCAGCAGCTTAATGACCACAGGGAGCGGAGCTTTCTTT

v_call: TRBV7-2
d_call: TRBD2
clone_size: NA
j_call: TRBJ2-7
cdr3_aa: CASSLAMGGGPHEQYF
cdr3_nt: TGTGCCAGCAGCTTAGCAATGGGCGGGGGGCCCCACGAGCAGTACTTC

v_call: TRBV6-1
d_call: TRBD1
clone_size: NA
j_call: TRBJ1-3
cdr3_aa: CASSEILGQGAENTIYF
cdr3_nt: TGTGCCAGCAGTGAAATTCTGGGACAGGGGGCAGAAAACACCATATATTTT

v_call: TRBV6-4
d_call: TRBD1
clone_size: once
j_call: TRBJ2-7
cdr3_aa: CASSDSYRGPYEQYF
cdr3_nt: TGTGCCAGCAGTGACTCGTACAGGGGCCCCTACGAGCAGTACTTC

v_call: TRBV7-2
d_call: NA
clone_size: once
j_call: TRBJ2-1
cdr3_aa: CASNPTGTFSYNEQFF
cdr3_nt: TGTGCCAGCAACCCAACGGGGACCTTCTCCTACAATGAGCAGTTCTTC

v_call: TRBV2
d_call: NA
clone_size: NA
j_call: TRBJ1-4
cdr3_aa: CASSTQVWGGNEKLFF
cdr3_nt: TGTGCCAGCAGCACTCAGGTTTGGGGGGGGAATGAAAAACTGTTTTTT

v_call: TRBV6-5
d_call: NA
clone_size: once
j_call: TRBJ1-2
cdr3_aa: CASSSPGEFNGYTF
cdr3_nt: TGTGCCAGCAGTTCCCCGGGTGAATTCAATGGCTACACCTTC

v_call: TRBV5-1
d_call: NA
clone_size: once
j_call: TRBJ1-1
cdr3_aa: CASSLLRGQAFF
cdr3_nt: TGCGCCAGCAGCCTTCTAAGGGGCCAAGCTTTCTTT

v_call: TRBV29-1
d_call: NA
clone_size: NA
j_call: TRBJ1-1
cdr3_aa: CSVEESGTRRGTEAFF
cdr3_nt: TGCAGCGTTGAAGAGTCGGGGACCAGGAGGGGCACTGAAGCTTTCTTT

v_call: TRBV28
d_call: NA
clone_size: NA
j_call: TRBJ2-3
cdr3_aa: CASSSGQPTDTQYF
cdr3_nt: TGTGCCAGCAGTTCCGGACAGCCCACAGATACGCAGTATTTT

v_call: TRBV27
d_call: NA
clone_size: once
j_call: TRBJ2-1
cdr3_aa: CASTSRTLFNNEQFF
cdr3_nt: TGTGCCAGCACCTCGCGAACGCTGTTCAACAATGAGCAGTTCTTC

v_call: TRBV25-1
d_call: TRBD1
clone_size: NA
j_call: TRBJ1-2
cdr3_aa: CASRQGSYGYTF
cdr3_nt: TGTGCCAGCAGACAGGGGAGCTATGGCTACACCTTC

v_call: TRBV5-5
d_call: TRBD1
clone_size: NA
j_call: TRBJ1-2
cdr3_aa: CASSEQGADGYTF
cdr3_nt: TGTGCCAGCAGTGAACAGGGGGCGGATGGCTACACCTTC